The 12 T cell receptor beta chains presented below share a single source sample, sequenced in a study of Graves' ophthalmopathy and Graves' hyperthyroidism. TCR beta CDR3 amplification used RNA transcripts. First-round RT-PCR with HTBI primers preceded a second-round multiplex PCR. TCRdb reprocessed the multiplex PCR reads via MiXCR and lists one record per CDR3 protein. This sample has roughly 300,000 distinct CDR3 sequences, with about 17% found just once. Material for sequencing was peripheral blood. Receptor source: an adult man with Graves' ophthalmopathy.

This clonotype occurred many times. This chain joins TRBV20-1 and TRBJ1-1, with D possibly being TRBD1 (6 bases). This CDR3 contains 13 residues. The germline V gene has CDR1 DFQATT and CDR2 SNEGSKA (reference sequence). V gave up 6 bases and J gave up 2 bases, with 13 bases separating them. The CDR3 DNA sequence: TGCAGTGCAGCGGGACAAATTAACACTGAAGCTTTCTTT. This translates into CSAAGQINTEAFF.

This clonotype was recorded many times. The chain has TRBV5-1 and TRBJ2-2; 9 bases are shared with TRBD2. V shed 0 bases, J shed 6 bases, and the junction held 3 bases outside the gene matches. The CDR3 length is 15 residues. Germline V gene sequence: CDR1 SGHRS, CDR2 YFSETQ. The CDR3 DNA reads as TGCGCCAGCAGCTTGGGTAGCGGGAGTGCCGGGGAGCTGTTTTTT. Translating gives CASSLGSGSAGELFF. The entire variable domain, with the rest obtained from reference TRBV5-1 and TRBJ2-2, is as follows: KAGVTQTPRYLIKTRGQQVTLSCSPISGHRSVSWYQQTPGQGLQFLFEYFSETQRNKGNFPGRFSGRQFSNSRSEMNVSTLELGDSALYLCASSLGSGSAGELFFGEGSRLTVL.

This clonotype has a count of ten or more. CDR3 sequence reads: CASSQDPILPGNTIYF. In DNA form, the CDR3 reads TGTGCCAGCAGCCAAGACCCTATCCTGCCTGGAAACACCATATATTTT. The J gene is TRBJ1-3, the V gene TRBV3-1; no clear D. Trimming took 0 bases from V and 2 from J, leaving 11 bases between them. CDR3 length: 16 amino acids. CDR1 LGHDT and CDR2 YNNKEL come from the germline V gene (reference sequence).

This clonotype was recorded many times. The rearrangement links TRBV27 to TRBJ1-2; no clear D gene. With 6 bases removed from V and 2 bases from J, the gap between germline ends came to 16 bases. This CDR3 is 15 amino acids long. Germline loops: CDR1 MNHEY, CDR2 SMNVEV (reference sequence). CDR3 nucleotides: TGTGCCAGCAGCGACCCAGGAGGAGGGAACTATGGCTACACCTTC. It translates to CASSDPGGGNYGYTF.

This clonotype occurred many times. The chain has TRBV4-1 and TRBJ2-2, with TRBD1 matching over 7 bases. J was trimmed by 3 bases and V by 0 bases; bases with no gene match: 10. The CDR3 has 18 amino acids. The germline V gene has CDR1 MGHRA and CDR2 YSYEKL. CDR3 in DNA: TGCGCCAGCAGCCAAGATCGAGGGGGCTCGTGGGACACCGGGGAGCTGTTTTTT. This sequence encodes CASSQDRGGSWDTGELFF.

This clonotype was picked up many times. The rearrangement links TRBV27 to TRBJ1-3; the D is unclear. CDR3 length: 15 residues. Germline CDR1 and CDR2: MNHEY and SMNVEV (reference sequence). Trimming took 6 bases from V and 2 from J, leaving 14 bases between them. As DNA, the CDR3 is TGTGCCAGCAGGCCCTTGGGCGGTACTGGAAACACCATATATTTT. It yields the protein CASRPLGGTGNTIYF.

This clonotype was counted at least ten times. The chain employs TRBV20-1 and TRBJ2-5, with a weak D call TRBD2 (6 bases). CDR1 DFQATT and CDR2 SNEGSKA come from the germline V gene (reference sequence). The V end was cut by 3 bases, the J end by 4 bases, with 15 bases between. This CDR3 is built from 14 residues. This CDR3 is CSASVYGSGETQYF. The DNA for the CDR3 is TGCAGTGCTAGTGTCTACGGGAGTGGAGAGACCCAGTACTTC.

This sequence joins TRBV6-2 or TRBV6-3 and TRBJ2-7; possible D gene TRBD2, 6 bases. The ends were cut back, 0 bases at V and 6 bases at J, with 15 bases in the middle. The CDR3 length is 15 residues. Germline V lookup: CDR1 MNHEY, CDR2 SVGEGT. In DNA form, the CDR3 reads TGTGCCAGCAGTTACTCGCGGGGCCCCTTTACCGAGCAGTACTTC. The encoded protein is CASSYSRGPFTEQYF.

Many counts were recorded for this clonotype. The V and J genes are TRBV30 and TRBJ2-7; D possibly corresponds to TRBD2 (6 bases). Germline CDR1 is GTSNPN and CDR2 is SVGIG (reference sequence). The CDR3 consists of 13 residues. V dropped 2 bases and J dropped 7 bases, with 15 bases sitting between them. Here the CDR3 reads CAWSLGSWEEQYF. CDR3 DNA: TGTGCCTGGAGTCTCGGGAGCTGGGAAGAGCAGTACTTC.

In its sample, this clonotype was seen many times. The J gene is TRBJ2-5, the V gene TRBV2, with TRBD1 matching 7 bases. This CDR3 contains 14 residues. Germline assignment: CDR1 SNHLY and CDR2 FYNNEI. V lost 6 bases, J lost 5 bases, and 9 bases stayed unmatched. The CDR3 sequence is CASRQQGQSETQYF. Here the CDR3 DNA reads TGTGCCAGCAGACAACAGGGGCAGTCGGAGACCCAGTACTTC.

This clonotype was recorded at least ten times. The rearrangement links TRBV19 to TRBJ2-2, with 15 bases that match TRBD2. The CDR3 sequence is 21 residues long. V gave up 1 base and J gave up 4 bases; unmatched junction bases: 13. Germline V gene sequence: CDR1 LNHDA, CDR2 SQIVND (reference sequence). DNA of the CDR3: TGTGCCAGTAGTATAGCACCCGGCGGGACTAGCGGGAGGCTCGTCACCGGGGAGCTGTTTTTT. Protein product: CASSIAPGGTSGRLVTGELFF.

The V and J genes are TRBV12-3 or TRBV12-4 and TRBJ2-7; possibly TRBD2 for D (6 bases). The CDR3 length is 10 residues. Trimming stripped 7 bases from V and 9 bases from J, with 10 bases between. The CDR3 sequence is CASTKGGQYF. The CDR3 coding sequence is TGTGCCAGCACCAAGGGAGGGCAGTACTTC.